The 27 T cell receptor beta chains presented below share a single source sample, sequenced in a study of cytomegalovirus exposure and HLA in healthy donors. This PCR relied on a set of 60 Vbeta primers and 13 Jbeta primers. Measured with immunoSEQ multiplex PCR; TCRdb has only the in-frame clones, and not every one. Of some 78,000 clones in the sample, 80% were seen once. Sequencing input: PBMCs. The origin of the receptors is a woman aged 50 to 60 in good health and CMV-seropositive.

The chain has TRBV9 and TRBJ1-2, with a tentative D call TRBD1 (6 bases). Trimming cost V 0 bases and J 3 bases, with 12 bases left between them. Germline lookup yields CDR1 SGDLS and CDR2 YYNGEE. There are 15 residues in the CDR3. The chain's CDR3 is CASSVAGTSDYGYTF. Here the CDR3 DNA reads TGTGCCAGCAGCGTAGCCGGGACATCGGACTATGGCTACACCTTC.

This clone is medium-sized. The chain combines TRBV19 with TRBJ1-5; no firm D call. Deletions cut 3 bases from V and 4 bases from J, with 13 bases between. The CDR3 has 15 residues. The germline V gene encodes CDR1 LNHDA and CDR2 SQIVND (reference sequence). The CDR3 region has the DNA TGTGCCAGTAGTATCGATCAGGTTCCTAATCAGCCCCAGCATTTT. Its protein is CASSIDQVPNQPQHF.

This clone was counted a single time. The chain recombines TRBV25-1 with TRBJ2-2; D is uncertain. V lost 4 bases and J lost 9, with 3 bases in between. Germline V gives CDR1 MGHDK, CDR2 SYGVNS. The CDR3 loop spans 10 amino acids. The CDR3 protein is CASSGRELFF. DNA for the CDR3: TGTGCCAGCAGTGGGCGGGAGCTGTTTTTT.

The V gene is TRBV5-1, the J gene TRBJ2-3, with 7 bases matching TRBD2. The CDR3 length is 17 residues. Germline CDR1 SGHRS, CDR2 YFSETQ. V shed 1 base, J shed 1 base, and the junction held 9 bases outside the gene matches. The CDR3 nucleotides read TGCGCCAGCAGCTTGAGAGGGAGCGGGGTCGGCACAGATACGCAGTATTTT. Protein: CASSLRGSGVGTDTQYF.

In its sample, this clone was seen a few times. The CDR3 DNA follows: TGTGCCAGTAGTGTATCGGTCAGGGGCGGTGAGCAGTTCTTC. Translated: CASSVSVRGGEQFF. V usage is TRBV19 and J usage is TRBJ2-1; D is possibly TRBD1 (6 bases). The CDR3 consists of 14 residues. The V end was cut by 5 bases, the J end by 9 bases, with 17 bases between. CDR1 is LNHDA and CDR2 is SQIVND in the germline V gene (reference sequence).

This chain's CDR3 is CASSDPGNYGYTF. The CDR3 region has the DNA TGTGCCAGCAGTGACCCGGGTAACTATGGCTACACCTTC. The chain recombines TRBV9 with TRBJ1-2; D unclear. V lost 5 bases to trimming and J lost 1 base, with 9 bases between them. Germline assignment: CDR1 SGDLS and CDR2 YYNGEE. The CDR3 is 13 amino acids.

The V and J genes are TRBV14 and TRBJ1-2; TRBD1 matches 10 bases. The V segment lost 1 base and the J segment 4 bases; nucleotides outside the gene matches: 3. Germline assignment: CDR1 SGHDN and CDR2 FVKESK. This CDR3 spans 15 amino acids. CDR3 DNA sequence: TGTGCCAGCAGCCAAGGGACAGGGGGGACCTATGGCTACACCTTC. This translates into CASSQGTGGTYGYTF.

The chain has TRBV5-1 and TRBJ2-7; no clear D gene. Germline V gene sequence: CDR1 SGHRS, CDR2 YFSETQ. Trimming pared 0 bases from V and 7 bases from J, leaving 17 bases between. The CDR3 sequence is 15 residues long. The CDR3 sequence: CASSLGDFPTGEQYF. The CDR3 nucleotides read TGCGCCAGCAGCTTGGGTGACTTCCCTACTGGGGAGCAGTACTTC.

This rearrangement joins TRBV6-6 to TRBJ2-5, with D possibly being TRBD2 (5 bases). V was pared by 2 bases and J by 0 bases, with 7 bases between. The germline gives CDR1 MNHNY, CDR2 SVGAGI (reference sequence). CDR3 length: 14 amino acids. The CDR3 here is CASSYGGYQETQYF. The CDR3 bases are TGTGCCAGCAGTTACGGAGGTTACCAAGAGACCCAGTACTTC.

The chain joins TRBV5-1 to TRBJ2-7, with 7 bases lining up with TRBD2. Germline CDR1 is SGHRS and CDR2 is YFSETQ. This CDR3 has 18 amino acids. V dropped 0 bases and J dropped 0; count of bases not matched to a gene: 12. This CDR3 reads CASSLGISGSHFSYEQYF. The CDR3, as DNA: TGCGCCAGCAGCTTGGGGATTAGCGGGTCCCACTTCTCCTACGAGCAGTACTTC.

CDR3 loop: CASWQGTSEAFF. CDR3 sequence (DNA): TGTGCCAGCTGGCAGGGCACTTCTGAAGCTTTCTTT. This chain links TRBV2 with TRBJ1-1; D may be TRBD1 (5 bases). Trimming cost V 8 bases and J 6 bases, with 13 bases left between them. The germline V gene has CDR1 SNHLY and CDR2 FYNNEI. The CDR3 totals 12 residues.

This clone turned up a few times. This chain uses TRBV4-1 with TRBJ2-3; D perhaps matches TRBD2 (5 bases). There are 15 residues in the CDR3. Germline loops: CDR1 MGHRA, CDR2 YSYEKL. V lost 3 bases and J 2 bases, leaving 12 bases between the germline ends. The CDR3 protein is CASSHPGEFTDTQYF. The CDR3 DNA reads TGCGCCAGCAGCCATCCCGGGGAGTTCACAGATACGCAGTATTTT.

This clone was recorded a few times. J is TRBJ1-5 and V is TRBV19, with TRBD1 as a possible D gene (6 bases). V was pared by 4 bases and J by 2 bases, with 18 bases between. CDR1 is LNHDA, CDR2 SQIVND, per germline (reference sequence). This CDR3 is built from 17 residues. The CDR3 region is CASSRVKGESGNQPQHF. The CDR3 nucleotides are TGTGCCAGTAGTAGGGTCAAGGGGGAATCGGGCAATCAGCCCCAGCATTTT.

This clone was counted between two and nine times. It is likely a read error, because the conserved phenylalanine at the end of the CDR3 is missing. No DNA is shown, since the ends of the CDR3 on it are uncertain; the CDR3 is the one TCRdb lists. The J gene is TRBJ1-5, the V gene TRBV6-1. CDR1 and CDR2 (germline): MNHNS, SASEGT. The CDR3 is 17 amino acids long, termini counted. Here the CDR3 reads CASSEGGAPGVAVRSLV.

CDR3 sequence (DNA): TGTGCCAGCAGCACGCGGGGCGGAGGGAGGGAAGGGCAGTTCTTC. It yields the protein CASSTRGGGREGQFF. The V and J genes are TRBV7-6 and TRBJ2-1, with 7 nucleotides matching TRBD2. CDR3 length: 15 amino acids. Germline V gene lookup returns CDR1 SGHVS and CDR2 FNYEAQ. V trimming: 5 bases; J trimming: 12 bases; junction bases outside the gene matches: 16.

This clone was recorded only once. The V call is TRBV4-2, the J call TRBJ1-1; no reliable D call. The germline V gene has CDR1 LGHNA and CDR2 YNFKEQ. CDR3 size: 14 residues. Trimming removed 4 bases from V and 6 bases from J, with 15 bases in between. This CDR3 is CASSPGMGIAEAFF. CDR3 coding DNA: TGTGCCAGCAGCCCGGGGATGGGAATAGCTGAAGCTTTCTTT.

This chain joins TRBV4-2 and TRBJ1-3; 8 nucleotides line up with TRBD1. V dropped 4 bases and J dropped 3; count of bases not matched to a gene: 2. The CDR3 loop spans 14 amino acids. CDR1 and CDR2 from the germline V gene are LGHNA and YNFKEQ. The CDR3 sequence is CASSRGTGGNTIYF. The CDR3 DNA is TGTGCCAGCAGCCGGGGGACAGGTGGAAACACCATATATTTT.

This chain connects TRBV30 to TRBJ2-3, with 7 bases fitting TRBD1. V trimming: 3 bases; J trimming: 4 bases; junction bases outside the gene matches: 13. The germline V gene has CDR1 GTSNPN and CDR2 SVGIG (reference sequence). This CDR3 is 16 amino acids long. The CDR3 DNA reads TGTGCCTGGAGGCCGCGACAGGGTGAGAGCCCAGATACGCAGTATTTT. The encoded protein is CAWRPRQGESPDTQYF.

The chain carries TRBV5-6 and TRBJ2-1, with 8 nucleotides matching TRBD2. CDR3 length: 15 residues. Germline values: CDR1 SGHDT, CDR2 YYEEEE. With V trimmed by 4 bases and J by 15 bases, 18 bases remained unmatched. CDR3 sequence (DNA): TGTGCCAGCAGCGCCGCGATGACTAGCGCTAGGGGTGTGTTCTTC. Protein sequence: CASSAAMTSARGVFF.

V and J are TRBV11-2 and TRBJ2-1; no reliable D call. V dropped 0 bases and J dropped 6 bases, with 9 bases sitting between them. Per germline, CDR1 SGHAT and CDR2 FQNNGV. This CDR3 comprises 14 residues. The CDR3 spells CASSLEILPNEQFF. DNA for the CDR3: TGTGCCAGCAGCTTAGAGATACTTCCCAATGAGCAGTTCTTC.

The chain carries TRBV28 and TRBJ2-1; D call uncertain. This CDR3 has 13 residues. Deletions cut 3 bases from V and 9 bases from J, with 12 bases between. Germline lookup yields CDR1 MDHEN and CDR2 SYDVKM. The CDR3 is CASSFARFTEQFF. The DNA for the CDR3 is TGTGCCAGCAGTTTTGCCAGGTTTACTGAGCAGTTCTTC.

The chain carries TRBV6-5 and TRBJ1-1; the D gene is possibly TRBD1 (6 bases). Germline values: CDR1 MNHEY, CDR2 SVGAGI. This CDR3 region has 14 residues. V gave up 10 bases and J gave up 0 bases, with 15 bases separating them. The CDR3 region has the DNA TGTGCCATTGGGGACAATAGGATGAACACTGAAGCTTTCTTT. Its protein is CAIGDNRMNTEAFF.

The chain couples TRBV2 to TRBJ2-6, with TRBD2 identical over 11 bases. V dropped 2 bases and J dropped 0; count of bases not matched to a gene: 3. The CDR3 is 18 residues long. CDR1 is SNHLY and CDR2 is FYNNEI in the germline V gene. CDR3 DNA: TGTGCCAGCAGTGAATCTAGCGGGAGGCTCTCTGGGGCCAACGTCCTGACTTTC. Protein: CASSESSGRLSGANVLTF.

This chain links TRBV7-2 with TRBJ2-2, with no clear D. V was trimmed by 2 bases and J by 4 bases, leaving 8 bases between them. The CDR3 is 14 residues long. Germline CDR1 SGHTA, CDR2 FQGNSA. The CDR3 is CASSLLQATGELFF. The CDR3 coding sequence is TGTGCCAGCAGCTTACTTCAGGCCACCGGGGAGCTGTTTTTT.

The V and J genes are TRBV6-6 and TRBJ2-7; tentative D call: TRBD1 (5 bases). The CDR3 extends over 11 amino acids. The germline gives CDR1 MNHNY, CDR2 SVGAGI (reference sequence). The V and J ends lost 10 bases and 6 bases respectively, with 13 bases between them. In nucleotides, the CDR3 is TGTGCCACGTCCCCAGGGCTCGAGCAGTACGTC. Its translation is CATSPGLEQYV.

The chain carries TRBV27 and TRBJ1-2, with TRBD1 matching over 7 bases. The CDR3 extends over 13 amino acids. Germline V gene lookup returns CDR1 MNHEY and CDR2 SMNVEV (reference sequence). V shed 5 bases and J 6 bases; nucleotides not matched to a gene: 6. In DNA form, the CDR3 reads TGTGCCAGCAGTACACAGGGGACTCATGGCTACACCTTC. Encoded protein: CASSTQGTHGYTF.

CDR3: CASSSAVGGTEAFF. CDR3 DNA sequence: TGTGCCAGCAGCTCCGCCGTGGGAGGTACTGAAGCTTTCTTT. The chain combines TRBV7-3 with TRBJ1-1; D is ambiguous. Germline CDR1 and CDR2: SGHTA and FQGTGA. CDR3 length equals 14 residues. The V end was cut by 4 bases, the J end by 5 bases, with 14 bases between.